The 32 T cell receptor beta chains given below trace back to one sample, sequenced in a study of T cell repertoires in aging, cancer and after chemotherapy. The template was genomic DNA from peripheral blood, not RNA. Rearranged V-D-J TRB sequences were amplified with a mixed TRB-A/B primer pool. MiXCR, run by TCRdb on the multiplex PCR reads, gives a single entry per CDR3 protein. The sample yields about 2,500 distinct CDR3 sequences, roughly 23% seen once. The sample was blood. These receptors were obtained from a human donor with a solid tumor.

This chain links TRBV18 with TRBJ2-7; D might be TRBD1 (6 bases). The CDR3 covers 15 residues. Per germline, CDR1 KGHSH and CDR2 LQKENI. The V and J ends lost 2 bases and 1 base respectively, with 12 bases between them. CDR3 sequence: CASSPAQGGSYEQYF. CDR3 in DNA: TGTGCCAGCTCACCAGCACAGGGTGGATCCTACGAGCAGTACTTC.

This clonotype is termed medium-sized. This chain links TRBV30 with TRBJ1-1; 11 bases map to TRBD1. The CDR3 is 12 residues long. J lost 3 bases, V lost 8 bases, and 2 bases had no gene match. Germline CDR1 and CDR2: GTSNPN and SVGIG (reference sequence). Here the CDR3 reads CAGGQGDTEAFF. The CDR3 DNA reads TGTGCCGGGGGACAGGGGGACACTGAAGCTTTCTTT. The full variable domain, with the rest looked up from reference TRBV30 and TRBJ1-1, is SQTIHQWPATLVQPVGSPLSLECTVEGTSNPNLYWYRQAAGRGLQLLFYSVGIGQISSEVPQNLSASRPQDRQFILSSKKLLLSDSGFYLCAGGQGDTEAFFGQGTRLTVV.

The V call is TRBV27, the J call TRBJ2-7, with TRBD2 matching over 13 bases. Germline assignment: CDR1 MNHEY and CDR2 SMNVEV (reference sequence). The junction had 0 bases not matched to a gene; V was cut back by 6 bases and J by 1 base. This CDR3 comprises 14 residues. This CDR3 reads CASRTSGGSYEQYF. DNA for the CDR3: TGTGCCAGCAGGACTAGCGGGGGGTCCTACGAGCAGTACTTC.

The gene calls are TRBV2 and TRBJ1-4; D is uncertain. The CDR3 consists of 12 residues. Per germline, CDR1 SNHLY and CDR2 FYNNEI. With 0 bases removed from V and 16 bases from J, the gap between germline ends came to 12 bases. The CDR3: CASSEAPGMAFF. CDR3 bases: TGTGCCAGCAGTGAAGCGCCAGGTATGGCGTTTTTT. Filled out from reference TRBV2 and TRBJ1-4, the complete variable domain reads EPEVTQTPSHQVTQMGQEVILRCVPISNHLYFYWYRQILGQKVEFLVSFYNNEISEKSEIFDDQFSVERPDGSNFTLKIRSTKLEDSAMYFCASSEAPGMAFFGSGTQLSVL.

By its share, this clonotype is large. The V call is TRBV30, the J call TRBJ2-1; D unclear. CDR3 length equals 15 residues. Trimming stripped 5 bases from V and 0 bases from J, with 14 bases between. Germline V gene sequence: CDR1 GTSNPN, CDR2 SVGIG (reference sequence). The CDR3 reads CAWDADPSSYNEQFF. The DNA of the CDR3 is TGTGCCTGGGACGCTGACCCGAGCTCCTACAATGAGCAGTTCTTC.

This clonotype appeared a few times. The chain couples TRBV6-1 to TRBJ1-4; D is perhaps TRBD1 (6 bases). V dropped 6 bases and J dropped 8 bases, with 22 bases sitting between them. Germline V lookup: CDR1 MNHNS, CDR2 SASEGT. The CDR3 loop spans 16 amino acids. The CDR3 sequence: CASSTTEGVLGEKLFF. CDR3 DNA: TGTGCCAGCAGCACAACGGAGGGGGTGCTAGGGGAAAAACTGTTTTTT.

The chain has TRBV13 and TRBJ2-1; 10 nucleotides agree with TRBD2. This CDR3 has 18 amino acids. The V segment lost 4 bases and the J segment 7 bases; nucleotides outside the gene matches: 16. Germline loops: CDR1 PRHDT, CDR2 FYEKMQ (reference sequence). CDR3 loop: CASSSEPFSGGSGNEQFF. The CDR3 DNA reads TGTGCCAGCAGCTCAGAGCCGTTTAGCGGGGGGAGCGGGAATGAGCAGTTCTTC.

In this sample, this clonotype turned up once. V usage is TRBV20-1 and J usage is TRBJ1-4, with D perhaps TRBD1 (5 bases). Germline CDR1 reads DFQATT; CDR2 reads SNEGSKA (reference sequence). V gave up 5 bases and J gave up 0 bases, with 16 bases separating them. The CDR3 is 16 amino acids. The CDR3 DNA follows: TGCAGTGCTGGGGGGTGGGGCGTCGCAACTAATGAAAAACTGTTTTTT. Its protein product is CSAGGWGVATNEKLFF.

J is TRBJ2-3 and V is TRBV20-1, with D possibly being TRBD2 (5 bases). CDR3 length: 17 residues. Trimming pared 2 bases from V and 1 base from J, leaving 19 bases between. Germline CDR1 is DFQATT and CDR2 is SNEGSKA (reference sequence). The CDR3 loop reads CSARKWSGSHGTDTQYF. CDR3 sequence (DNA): TGCAGTGCTAGAAAGTGGTCGGGGAGCCACGGCACAGATACGCAGTATTTT.

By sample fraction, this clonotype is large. This CDR3 reads CAWSVAGLSTDTQYF. Here the CDR3 DNA reads TGTGCCTGGAGTGTAGCGGGACTAAGCACAGATACGCAGTATTTT. J is TRBJ2-3 and V is TRBV30; TRBD2 aligns across 7 bases. Germline V gene data show CDR1 as GTSNPN and CDR2 as SVGIG (reference sequence). This CDR3 is 15 amino acids long. Unmatched junction bases numbered 3, after V lost 0 bases and J lost 0 bases.

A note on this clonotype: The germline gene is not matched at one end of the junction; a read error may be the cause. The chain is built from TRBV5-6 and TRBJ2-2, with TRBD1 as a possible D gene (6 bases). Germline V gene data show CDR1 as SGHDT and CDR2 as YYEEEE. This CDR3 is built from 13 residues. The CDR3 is CARSLAGVGELFF. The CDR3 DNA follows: TGTGCCAGAAGCTTGGCAGGGGTCGGGGAGCTGTTTTTT.

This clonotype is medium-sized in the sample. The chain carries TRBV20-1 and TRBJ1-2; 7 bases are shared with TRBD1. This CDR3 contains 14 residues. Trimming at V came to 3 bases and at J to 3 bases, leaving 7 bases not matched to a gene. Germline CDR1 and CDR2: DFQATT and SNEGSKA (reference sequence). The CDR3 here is CSARLQQGYYGYTF. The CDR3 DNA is TGCAGTGCTAGGTTACAACAGGGGTACTATGGCTACACCTTC.

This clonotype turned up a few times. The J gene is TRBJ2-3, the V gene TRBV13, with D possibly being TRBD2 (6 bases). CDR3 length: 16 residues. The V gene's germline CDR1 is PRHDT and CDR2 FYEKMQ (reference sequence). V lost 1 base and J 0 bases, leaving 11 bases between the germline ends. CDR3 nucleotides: TGTGCCAGCAGCTTAGTCCCGGGGGATAGCACAGATACGCAGTATTTT. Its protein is CASSLVPGDSTDTQYF. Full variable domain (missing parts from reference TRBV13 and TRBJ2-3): AAGVIQSPRHLIKEKRETATLKCYPIPRHDTVYWYQQGPGQDPQFLISFYEKMQSDKGSIPDRFSAQQFSDYHSELNMSSLELGDSALYFCASSLVPGDSTDTQYFGPGTRLTVL.

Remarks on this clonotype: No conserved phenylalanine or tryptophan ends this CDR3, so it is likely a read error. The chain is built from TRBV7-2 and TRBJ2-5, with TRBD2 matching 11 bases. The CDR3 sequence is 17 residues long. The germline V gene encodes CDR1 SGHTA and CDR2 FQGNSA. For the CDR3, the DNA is TGCGCCAGCAGCTTGGCCTCGGGACTAGCGGATCAAGAGACCCAGTACTAC. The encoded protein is CASSLASGLADQETQYY.

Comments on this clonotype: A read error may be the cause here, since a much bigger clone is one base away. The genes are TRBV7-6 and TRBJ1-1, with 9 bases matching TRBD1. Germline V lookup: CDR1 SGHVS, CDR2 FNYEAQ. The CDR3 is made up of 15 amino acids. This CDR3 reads CASSAIRDRVTKAFF. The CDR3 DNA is TGTGCCAGCAGCGCGATCCGGGACAGGGTCACTAAAGCTTTCTTT.

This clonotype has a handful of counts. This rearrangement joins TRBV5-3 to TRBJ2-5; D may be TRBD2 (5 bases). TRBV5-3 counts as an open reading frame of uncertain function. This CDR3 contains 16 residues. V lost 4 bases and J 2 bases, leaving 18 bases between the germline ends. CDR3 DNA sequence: TGTGCCAGAAGCCTTCCGTCGGATTGGAGGCAAGAGACCCAGTACTTC. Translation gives CARSLPSDWRQETQYF.

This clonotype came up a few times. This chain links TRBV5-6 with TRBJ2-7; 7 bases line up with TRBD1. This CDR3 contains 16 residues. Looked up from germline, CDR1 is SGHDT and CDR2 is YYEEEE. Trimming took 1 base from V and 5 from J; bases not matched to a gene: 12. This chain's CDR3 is CASSLSPTRQGDEQYF. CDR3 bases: TGTGCCAGCAGCTTGTCACCCACCCGACAGGGTGACGAGCAGTACTTC.

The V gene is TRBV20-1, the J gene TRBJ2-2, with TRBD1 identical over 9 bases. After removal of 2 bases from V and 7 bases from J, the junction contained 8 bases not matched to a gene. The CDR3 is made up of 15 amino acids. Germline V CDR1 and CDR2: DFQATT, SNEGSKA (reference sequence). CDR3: CSARPGTGRRGELFF. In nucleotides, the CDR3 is TGCAGTGCTAGACCCGGGACAGGGAGACGCGGGGAGCTGTTTTTT.

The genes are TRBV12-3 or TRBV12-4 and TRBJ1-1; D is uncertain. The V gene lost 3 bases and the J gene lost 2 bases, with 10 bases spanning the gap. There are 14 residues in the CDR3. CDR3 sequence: CASSLNDPNTEAFF. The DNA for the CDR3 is TGTGCCAGCAGTTTGAACGACCCTAACACTGAAGCTTTCTTT.

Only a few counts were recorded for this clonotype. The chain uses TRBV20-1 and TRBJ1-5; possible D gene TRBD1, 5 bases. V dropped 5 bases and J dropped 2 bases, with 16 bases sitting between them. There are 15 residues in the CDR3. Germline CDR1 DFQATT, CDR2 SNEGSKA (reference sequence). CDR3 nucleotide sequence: TGCAGTGCTCAATCGGGGGGGGTACGCAATCAGCCCCAGCATTTT. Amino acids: CSAQSGGVRNQPQHF.

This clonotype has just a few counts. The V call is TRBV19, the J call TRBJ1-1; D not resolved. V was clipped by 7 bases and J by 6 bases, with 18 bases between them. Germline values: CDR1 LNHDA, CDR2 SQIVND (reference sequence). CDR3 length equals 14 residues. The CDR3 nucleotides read TGTGCCAGTATTCGAGGGCGTTGGAGCGCTGAAGCTTTCTTT. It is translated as CASIRGRWSAEAFF.

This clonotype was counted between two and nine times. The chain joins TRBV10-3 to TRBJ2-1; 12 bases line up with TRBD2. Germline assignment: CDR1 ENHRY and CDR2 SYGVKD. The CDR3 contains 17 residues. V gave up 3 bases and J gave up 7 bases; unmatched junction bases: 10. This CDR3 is CAISDATVTSGGNEQFF. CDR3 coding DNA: TGTGCCATCAGTGATGCGACGGTGACTAGCGGGGGAAATGAGCAGTTCTTC.

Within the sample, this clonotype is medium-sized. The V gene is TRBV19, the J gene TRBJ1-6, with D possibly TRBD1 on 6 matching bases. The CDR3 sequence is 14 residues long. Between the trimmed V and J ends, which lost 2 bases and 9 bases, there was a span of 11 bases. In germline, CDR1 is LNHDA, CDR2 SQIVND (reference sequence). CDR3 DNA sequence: TGTGCCAGTAGTATACAACAGGGTAGTTCACCCCTCCACTTT. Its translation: CASSIQQGSSPLHF.

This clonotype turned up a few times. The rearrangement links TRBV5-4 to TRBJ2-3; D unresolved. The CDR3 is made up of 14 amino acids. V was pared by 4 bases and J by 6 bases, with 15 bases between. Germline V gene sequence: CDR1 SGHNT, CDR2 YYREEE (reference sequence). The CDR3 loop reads CASSPGRRRDTQYF. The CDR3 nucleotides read TGTGCCAGCAGCCCCGGACGGAGAAGGGATACGCAGTATTTT.

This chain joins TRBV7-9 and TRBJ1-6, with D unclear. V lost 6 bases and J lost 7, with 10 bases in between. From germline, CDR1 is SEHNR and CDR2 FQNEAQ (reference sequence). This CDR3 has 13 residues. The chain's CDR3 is CASRTDGNSPLHF. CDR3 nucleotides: TGTGCCAGCAGGACGGACGGGAATTCACCCCTCCACTTT.

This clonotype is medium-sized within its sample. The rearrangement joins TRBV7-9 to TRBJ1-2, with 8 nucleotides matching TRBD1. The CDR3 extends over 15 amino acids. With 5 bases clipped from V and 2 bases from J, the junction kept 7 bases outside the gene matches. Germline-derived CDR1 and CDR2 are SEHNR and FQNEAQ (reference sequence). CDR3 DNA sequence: TGTGCCAGCAGCGGAGCCAGGGGGCTAAACTATGGCTACACCTTC. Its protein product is CASSGARGLNYGYTF.

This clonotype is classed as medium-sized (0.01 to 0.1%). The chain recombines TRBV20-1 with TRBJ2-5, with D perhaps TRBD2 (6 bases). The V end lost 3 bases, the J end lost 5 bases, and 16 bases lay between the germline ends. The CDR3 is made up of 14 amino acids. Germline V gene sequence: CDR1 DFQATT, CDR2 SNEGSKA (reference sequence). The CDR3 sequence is CSASLGGRAETQYF. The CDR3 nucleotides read TGCAGTGCTAGTCTGGGGGGAAGAGCGGAGACCCAGTACTTC.

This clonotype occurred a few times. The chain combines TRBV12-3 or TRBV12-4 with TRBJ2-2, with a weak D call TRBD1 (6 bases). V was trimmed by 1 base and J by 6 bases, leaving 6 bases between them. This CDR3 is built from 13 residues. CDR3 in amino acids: CASSLGGPGELFF. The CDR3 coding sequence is TGTGCCAGCAGTTTAGGGGGGCCCGGGGAGCTGTTTTTT.

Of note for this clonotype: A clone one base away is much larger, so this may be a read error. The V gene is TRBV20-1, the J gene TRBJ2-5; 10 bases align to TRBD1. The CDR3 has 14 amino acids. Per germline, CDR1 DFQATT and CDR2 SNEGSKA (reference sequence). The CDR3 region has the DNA TGCAGTGCTATTCCGGGACAGGGGCAAGAGTCCCAGTACTTC. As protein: CSAIPGQGQESQYF.

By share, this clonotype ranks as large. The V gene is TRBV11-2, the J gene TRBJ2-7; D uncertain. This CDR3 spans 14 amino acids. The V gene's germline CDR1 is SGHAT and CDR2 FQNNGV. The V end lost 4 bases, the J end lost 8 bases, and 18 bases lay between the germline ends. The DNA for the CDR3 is TGTGCCAGCAGCTCCGTGGGCCCAGGACGGCAGCAGTACTTC. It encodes CASSSVGPGRQQYF.

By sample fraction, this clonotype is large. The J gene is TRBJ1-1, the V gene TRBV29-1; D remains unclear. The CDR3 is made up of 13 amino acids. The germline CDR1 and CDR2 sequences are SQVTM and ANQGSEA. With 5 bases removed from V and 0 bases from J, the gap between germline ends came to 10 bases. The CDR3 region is CSVIMALNTEAFF. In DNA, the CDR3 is TGCAGCGTTATCATGGCCCTGAACACTGAAGCTTTCTTT.

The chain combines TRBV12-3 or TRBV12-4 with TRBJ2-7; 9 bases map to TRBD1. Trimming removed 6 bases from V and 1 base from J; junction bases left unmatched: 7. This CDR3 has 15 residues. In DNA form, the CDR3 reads TGTGCCAGCAGGGACAGGGGAAGAGGATCCTACGAGCAGTACTTC. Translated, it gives CASRDRGRGSYEQYF.